This TCR beta chain derives from a study of neurological immune-mediated disorders. V was trimmed by 4 bases and J by 2 bases, leaving 17 bases between them. The CDR3 covers 16 residues. CDR1 and CDR2 (germline): SGHRS, YFSETQ. TCRdb reanalysed the 5' RACE reads using MiXCR and keeps one entry per CDR3 protein. The top ten clones hold over 3.5% of a sample with some 66,000 distinct CDR3 sequences, around 3.3% of them seen once. This clonotype showed up many times. The chain has TRBV5-1 and TRBJ2-3; D perhaps matches TRBD1 (5 bases). Sequences were obtained from PBMCs. This TCR was recovered from a man aged 40-49 years with multiple sclerosis. The CDR3 loop reads CASSAKGKGDTDTQYF. The DNA for the CDR3 is TGCGCCAGCAGCGCAAAGGGAAAAGGGGACACAGATACGCAGTATTTT.